This paragraph reports one TCR beta chain. Reverse transcription used roughly 0.45 to 1 ug RNA and random hexamers. TCRdb used MiXCR to reprocess the immunoSEQ multiplex PCR reads, holding one entry per CDR3 protein. The table includes under 95,000 distinct CDR3 sequences, approximately 95% detected once. This sample was included in a study of CD8 T cells in Susac syndrome. CDR3 length: 16 residues. Germline CDR1 and CDR2: DFQATT and SNEGSKA (reference sequence). V was trimmed by 1 base and J by 4 bases, leaving 19 bases between them. The sequence came from a human donor with Susac syndrome. The sequenced sample was CD8+ T cells from PBMCs. The rearrangement joins TRBV20-1 to TRBJ2-5, with a possible D match to TRBD2 (5 bases). CDR3 loop: CSARARSVGMSETQYF. The CDR3 coding sequence is TGCAGTGCTAGAGCTCGCTCCGTCGGGATGTCAGAGACCCAGTACTTC.